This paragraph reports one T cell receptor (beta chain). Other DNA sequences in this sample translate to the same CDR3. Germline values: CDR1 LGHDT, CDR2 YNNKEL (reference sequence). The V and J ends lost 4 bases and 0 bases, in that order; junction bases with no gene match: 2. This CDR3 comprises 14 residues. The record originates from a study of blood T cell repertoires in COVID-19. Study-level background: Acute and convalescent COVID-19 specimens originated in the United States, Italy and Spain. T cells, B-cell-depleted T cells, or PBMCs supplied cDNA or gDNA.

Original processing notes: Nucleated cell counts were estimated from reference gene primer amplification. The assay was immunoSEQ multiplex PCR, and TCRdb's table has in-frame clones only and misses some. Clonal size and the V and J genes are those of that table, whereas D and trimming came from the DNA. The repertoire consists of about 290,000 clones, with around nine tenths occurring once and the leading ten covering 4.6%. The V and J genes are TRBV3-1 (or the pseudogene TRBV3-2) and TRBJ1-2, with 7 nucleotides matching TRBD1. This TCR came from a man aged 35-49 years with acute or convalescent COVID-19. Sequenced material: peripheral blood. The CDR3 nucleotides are TGTGCCAGCAGCCTACAGGGGCCTAACTATGGCTACACCTTC. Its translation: CASSLQGPNYGYTF.